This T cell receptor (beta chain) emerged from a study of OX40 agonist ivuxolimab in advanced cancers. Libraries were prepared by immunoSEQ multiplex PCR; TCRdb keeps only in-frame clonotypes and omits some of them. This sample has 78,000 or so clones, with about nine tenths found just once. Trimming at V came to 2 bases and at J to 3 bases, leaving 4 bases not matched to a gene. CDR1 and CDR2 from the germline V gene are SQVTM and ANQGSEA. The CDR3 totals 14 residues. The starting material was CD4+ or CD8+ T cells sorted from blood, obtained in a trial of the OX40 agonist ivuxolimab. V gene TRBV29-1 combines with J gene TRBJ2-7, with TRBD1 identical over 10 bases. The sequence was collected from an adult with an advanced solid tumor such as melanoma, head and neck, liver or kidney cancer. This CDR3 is CSVELGQGFYEQYF. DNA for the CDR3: TGCAGCGTTGAATTGGGACAGGGGTTCTACGAGCAGTACTTC.